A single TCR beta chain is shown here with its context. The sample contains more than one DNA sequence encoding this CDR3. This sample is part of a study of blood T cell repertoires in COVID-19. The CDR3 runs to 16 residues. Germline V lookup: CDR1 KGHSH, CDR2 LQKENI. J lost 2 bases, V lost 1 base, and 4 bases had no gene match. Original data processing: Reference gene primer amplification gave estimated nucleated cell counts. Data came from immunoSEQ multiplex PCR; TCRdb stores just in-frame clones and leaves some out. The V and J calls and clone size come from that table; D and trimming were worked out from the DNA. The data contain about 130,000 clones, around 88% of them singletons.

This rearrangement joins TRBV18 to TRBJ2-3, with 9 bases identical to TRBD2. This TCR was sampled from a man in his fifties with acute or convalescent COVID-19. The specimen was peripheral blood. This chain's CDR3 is CASSPLAGGPTDTQYF. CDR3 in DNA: TGTGCCAGCTCACCACTTGCGGGGGGGCCCACAGATACGCAGTATTTT.